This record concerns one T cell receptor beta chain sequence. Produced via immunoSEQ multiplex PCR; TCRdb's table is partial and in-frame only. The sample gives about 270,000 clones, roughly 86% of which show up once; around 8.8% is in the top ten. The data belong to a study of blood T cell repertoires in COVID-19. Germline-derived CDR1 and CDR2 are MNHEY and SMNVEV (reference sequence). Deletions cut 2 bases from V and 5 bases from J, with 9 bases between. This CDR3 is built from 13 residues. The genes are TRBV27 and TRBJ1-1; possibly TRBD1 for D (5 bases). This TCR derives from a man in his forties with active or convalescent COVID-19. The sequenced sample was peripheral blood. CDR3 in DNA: TGTGCCAGCAGTTTAAGGGGATTAACTGAAGCTTTCTTT. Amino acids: CASSLRGLTEAFF.